This T cell receptor (beta chain) comes out of a study of control samples from healthy donors and cancer patients. The length of the CDR3 is 14 residues. The table came from immunoSEQ multiplex PCR; TCRdb's copy has only in-frame clones and leaves some out. The table has roughly 95,000 clones, roughly 92% seen once. Sequencing was carried out using blood. The clonotype comes from a woman in her twenties or thirties in good health. The rearrangement links TRBV21-1 to TRBJ1-2. TRBV21-1 is an annotated pseudogene. As DNA, the CDR3 is TGTGCCAGCAGCCGGGGGAGAGGAAACTATGGCTACACCTTC. This sequence encodes CASSRGRGNYGYTF.